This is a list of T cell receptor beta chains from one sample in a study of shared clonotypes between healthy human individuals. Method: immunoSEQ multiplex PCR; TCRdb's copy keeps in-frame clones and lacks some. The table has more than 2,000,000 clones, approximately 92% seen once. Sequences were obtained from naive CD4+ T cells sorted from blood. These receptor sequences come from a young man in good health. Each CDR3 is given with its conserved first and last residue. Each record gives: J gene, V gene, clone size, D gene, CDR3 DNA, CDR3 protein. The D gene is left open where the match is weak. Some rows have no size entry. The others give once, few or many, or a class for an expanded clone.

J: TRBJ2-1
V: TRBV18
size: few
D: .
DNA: TGTGCCAGCTCGGAGGCGGCCTACAATGAGCAGTTCTTC
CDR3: CASSEAAYNEQFF

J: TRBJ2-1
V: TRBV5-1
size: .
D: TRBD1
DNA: TGCGCCAGCAGTCCCGACAGGGCTTGGGGTGAGCAGTTCTTC
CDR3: CASSPDRAWGEQFF

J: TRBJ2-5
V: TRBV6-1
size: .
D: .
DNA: TGTGCCAGCAGTGAAGCGGAGCAAAGGAGACAGTACTTC
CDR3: CASSEAEQRRQYF

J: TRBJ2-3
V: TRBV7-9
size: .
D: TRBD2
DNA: TGTGCCAGCAGCTTAGGGACTAGCGGGAGCACAGATACGCAGTATTTT
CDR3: CASSLGTSGSTDTQYF

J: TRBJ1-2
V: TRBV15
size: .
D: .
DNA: TGTGCCACCAGCAGAGATCCCGGGGTCGGCTACACCTTC
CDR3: CATSRDPGVGYTF

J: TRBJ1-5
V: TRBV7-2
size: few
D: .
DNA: TGTGCCAGCAGCTTAGCCGCCAGAATGGGTCGATGCCCCGGGCATTTT
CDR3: CASSLAARMGRCPGHF

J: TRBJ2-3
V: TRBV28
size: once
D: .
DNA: TGTGCGTGGGGGGCAGGGGGAAGCACAGATACGCAGTATTTT
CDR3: CAWGAGGSTDTQYF

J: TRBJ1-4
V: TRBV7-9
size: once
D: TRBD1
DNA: TGTGCCAGCAGCTCGGTTCAGGGGGCGGGTGAAAAACTGTTTTTT
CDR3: CASSSVQGAGEKLFF

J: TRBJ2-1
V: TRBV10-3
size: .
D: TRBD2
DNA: TGTGCCATCAGTGAGCGCAGCGGGATTCAGGACAATGAGCAGTTCTTC
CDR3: CAISERSGIQDNEQFF

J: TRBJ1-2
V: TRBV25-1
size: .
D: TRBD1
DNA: TGTGCCAGCACCGGGACAGGGGCCACCTATGGCTACACCTTC
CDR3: CASTGTGATYGYTF

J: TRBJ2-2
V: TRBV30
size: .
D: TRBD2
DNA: TGTGCCTGGAGTCCCCTCCTAGCGGGAGGGAGCGGGGAGCTGTTTTTT
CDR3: CAWSPLLAGGSGELFF

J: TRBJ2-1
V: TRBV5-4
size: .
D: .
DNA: TGTGCCAGCAGCTTAGTAGGGGGCAATGAGCAGTTCTTC
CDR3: CASSLVGGNEQFF

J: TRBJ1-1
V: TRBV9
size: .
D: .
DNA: TGTGCCAGCAGCGTAGCCCCCGCAGGGCCGACTAATGAAGCTTTCTTT
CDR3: CASSVAPAGPTNEAFF

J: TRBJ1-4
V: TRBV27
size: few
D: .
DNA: TGTGCCAGCAGTTTACGACAGGCCGGGGGAAAACTGTTTTTT
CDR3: CASSLRQAGGKLFF

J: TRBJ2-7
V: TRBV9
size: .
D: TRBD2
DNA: TGTGCCAGCAGCGTCAGTAGCGGGAGAATCGACGAGCAGTACTTC
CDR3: CASSVSSGRIDEQYF

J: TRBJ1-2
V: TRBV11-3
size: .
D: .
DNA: TGTGCCAGCAGCTTTTTCCGTAATCCCCGCGCAAACTATGGCTACACCTTC
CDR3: CASSFFRNPRANYGYTF

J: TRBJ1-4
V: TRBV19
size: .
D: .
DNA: TGTGCCAGTAGTATGTCAGGTAGTTTGGAAAAACTGTTTTTT
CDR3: CASSMSGSLEKLFF

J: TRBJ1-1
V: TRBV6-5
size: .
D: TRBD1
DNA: TGTGCCAGCATCAAACCGGGACAGGGAAACTCTGAAGCTTTCTTT
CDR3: CASIKPGQGNSEAFF

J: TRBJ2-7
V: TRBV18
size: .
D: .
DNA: TGTGCCAGCTCACCACAACAGTCCTACGAGCAGTACTTC
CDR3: CASSPQQSYEQYF

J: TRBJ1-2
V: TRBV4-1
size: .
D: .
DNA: TGCGCCAGCAGCCCCTCGGCGGGGACGCGCTATGGCTACACCTTC
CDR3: CASSPSAGTRYGYTF